A selection of T cell receptor beta chains follows, all from one sample in a study of identical twins. TCRdb re-called the 5' RACE reads through MiXCR, storing one row per CDR3 protein. The data hold 1.5 million to 2 million distinct CDR3 sequences, with about 32% observed a single time. Material: cord blood. These receptors were taken from a newborn girl in good health. Each CDR3 is given with its conserved first and last residue. The order of the fields is J gene, clone size, D gene, V gene, CDR3 DNA, CDR3 protein. D genes are given only for firm matches. The size field is filled for only some rows; it gives once, few, many or a size class.

j_call: TRBJ2-7; clone_size: .; d_call: TRBD2; v_call: TRBV14; cdr3_nt: TGTGCCAGCAGCCTTATTCCGGGGGGTAGCGAGCAGTACTTC; cdr3_aa: CASSLIPGGSEQYF
j_call: TRBJ1-2; clone_size: many; d_call: TRBD1; v_call: TRBV10-2; cdr3_nt: TGCGCCAGCTCCCGGGACAGGGGGTCTGGCTATGGCTACACCTTC; cdr3_aa: CASSRDRGSGYGYTF
j_call: TRBJ2-1; clone_size: .; d_call: .; v_call: TRBV6-2/TRBV6-3; cdr3_nt: TGTGCCAGCAGTTACTCGGGCGGAGGGCATGAGCAGTTCTTC; cdr3_aa: CASSYSGGGHEQFF
j_call: TRBJ2-7; clone_size: .; d_call: .; v_call: TRBV10-1; cdr3_nt: TGCGCCAGCAGTGAGTCGAAGGCTAGGCCGGCGTACTTC; cdr3_aa: CASSESKARPAYF
j_call: TRBJ1-2; clone_size: .; d_call: TRBD1; v_call: TRBV5-1; cdr3_nt: TGCGCCAGCAGCTCCCGGACAGGGGGGGAAAGCGGCTACACCTTC; cdr3_aa: CASSSRTGGESGYTF
j_call: TRBJ1-6; clone_size: .; d_call: .; v_call: TRBV3-1; cdr3_nt: TGTGCCAGCACCCTTGGGGGTTATAATTCACCCCTCCACTTT; cdr3_aa: CASTLGGYNSPLHF
j_call: TRBJ2-7; clone_size: .; d_call: .; v_call: TRBV10-3; cdr3_nt: TGTGCCATCAGTGGAAAAGCCCCGGGACCCCCTCTCTACGAGCAGTACTTC; cdr3_aa: CAISGKAPGPPLYEQYF
j_call: TRBJ2-4; clone_size: few; d_call: .; v_call: TRBV13; cdr3_nt: TGTGCCAGCAGCTTAGTGCAGCGGAGGTCCGCATTAGCCAAAAACATTCAGTACTTC; cdr3_aa: CASSLVQRRSALAKNIQYF
j_call: TRBJ2-1; clone_size: few; d_call: .; v_call: TRBV11-2; cdr3_nt: TGTGCCAGCAGCTTAGATGTCCTAGCCTCTGAGCAGTTCTTC; cdr3_aa: CASSLDVLASEQFF
j_call: TRBJ2-1; clone_size: many; d_call: TRBD1; v_call: TRBV2; cdr3_nt: TGTGCCAGCAGTGTTTGGCAGGGGGACAATGAGCAGTTCTTC; cdr3_aa: CASSVWQGDNEQFF
j_call: TRBJ2-1; clone_size: .; d_call: TRBD1; v_call: TRBV5-1; cdr3_nt: TGCGCCAGCACCGCTTCAGGGGGCTCCTACAATGAGCAGTTCTTC; cdr3_aa: CASTASGGSYNEQFF
j_call: TRBJ2-1; clone_size: .; d_call: .; v_call: TRBV29-1; cdr3_nt: TGCAGCGTTGAAGAGGAGCGGGTTAGCCACAATGAGCAGTTCTTC; cdr3_aa: CSVEEERVSHNEQFF
j_call: TRBJ1-5; clone_size: once; d_call: .; v_call: TRBV12-3/TRBV12-4; cdr3_nt: TGTGCCAGCAGGTTCGGGACTAGCGGTAGATGGACCCAGCATTTT; cdr3_aa: CASRFGTSGRWTQHF
j_call: TRBJ2-3; clone_size: .; d_call: TRBD2; v_call: TRBV4-1; cdr3_nt: TGCGCCAGCAGCCAAGCGGCGGCTAGCGGGGCCCACCCAGATACGCAGTATTTT; cdr3_aa: CASSQAAASGAHPDTQYF
j_call: TRBJ1-1; clone_size: .; d_call: TRBD1; v_call: TRBV5-1; cdr3_nt: TGCGCCAGCAGCTTGGGACAGGGCGGAGGATACACTGAAGCTTTCTTT; cdr3_aa: CASSLGQGGGYTEAFF
j_call: TRBJ2-3; clone_size: .; d_call: TRBD2; v_call: TRBV30; cdr3_nt: TGTGCCTGGAGCCCCAAACTAGCGGGGTTCACAGATACGCAGTATTTT; cdr3_aa: CAWSPKLAGFTDTQYF
j_call: TRBJ2-7; clone_size: .; d_call: .; v_call: TRBV20-1; cdr3_nt: TGCAGTGCTAGAGGTGGACGAAGGCCGTCCTACGAGCAGTACTTC; cdr3_aa: CSARGGRRPSYEQYF
j_call: TRBJ1-2; clone_size: few; d_call: TRBD1; v_call: TRBV10-2; cdr3_nt: TGCGCCAGCAGAGGGGACAGGGAGTTAGCTGGCTACACCTTC; cdr3_aa: CASRGDRELAGYTF
j_call: TRBJ1-2; clone_size: .; d_call: .; v_call: TRBV11-1; cdr3_nt: TGTGCCAGCAGCTTACGTTTGGCGGCCGACGGGGGCGCCCTCAATATTAAGGGCTACACCTTC; cdr3_aa: CASSLRLAADGGALNIKGYTF
j_call: TRBJ1-1; clone_size: .; d_call: TRBD1; v_call: TRBV18; cdr3_nt: TGTGCCAGCTCAGCGGGACAGGTGGGGACTGAAGCTTTCTTT; cdr3_aa: CASSAGQVGTEAFF
j_call: TRBJ1-2; clone_size: .; d_call: TRBD1; v_call: TRBV19; cdr3_nt: TGTGCCAGCCGGATGGACAGGGTCGGGGGCTACACCTTC; cdr3_aa: CASRMDRVGGYTF
j_call: TRBJ1-1; clone_size: once; d_call: .; v_call: TRBV7-9; cdr3_nt: TGTGCCAGCAGCTTAGATTTAGAAGGCGCTGAAGCTTTCTTT; cdr3_aa: CASSLDLEGAEAFF
j_call: TRBJ2-7; clone_size: few; d_call: .; v_call: TRBV10-3; cdr3_nt: TGTGCCATTTCTAGCCATTCCTACGAGCAGTACTTC; cdr3_aa: CAISSHSYEQYF
j_call: TRBJ2-6; clone_size: .; d_call: .; v_call: TRBV5-1; cdr3_nt: TGCGCCAGCAGCCTCGACAGCGGATTTTCTGGGGCCAGCGTCCTGACTTTC; cdr3_aa: CASSLDSGFSGASVLTF
j_call: TRBJ1-5; clone_size: few; d_call: .; v_call: TRBV3-1; cdr3_nt: TGTGCCAGCAGCCAAGTATACCAGGCTGGCAATCAGCCCCAGCATTTT; cdr3_aa: CASSQVYQAGNQPQHF
j_call: TRBJ2-5; clone_size: .; d_call: .; v_call: TRBV6-5; cdr3_nt: TGTGCCAGCAGTTATAGCCCGAAATCTAGCGCCCCAAAGGAAGAGACCCAGTACTTC; cdr3_aa: CASSYSPKSSAPKEETQYF
j_call: TRBJ1-5; clone_size: .; d_call: TRBD1; v_call: TRBV18; cdr3_nt: TGTGCCAGCTCACCCGGGACAGGTCGGCTTCAGCCCCAGCATTTT; cdr3_aa: CASSPGTGRLQPQHF
j_call: TRBJ1-1; clone_size: .; d_call: .; v_call: TRBV6-5; cdr3_nt: TGTGCCAGCAGTTACGCCAGTCTGGACAGCCAAAGGAGCACTGAAGCTTTCTTT; cdr3_aa: CASSYASLDSQRSTEAFF
j_call: TRBJ1-2; clone_size: few; d_call: .; v_call: TRBV7-2; cdr3_nt: TGTGCCAGCAGCTTAGGTTATTCACAAGCTAACTATGGCTACACCTTC; cdr3_aa: CASSLGYSQANYGYTF